The following is a T cell receptor (beta chain) sequence with its context. What antigen it recognizes has not been identified. The data were taken from a study of T cells expressing NK-cell markers (dated by TCRdb to 2018 to 2021). At the level of the whole study: Three sorted T-cell subsets (CD3+CD56+NKG2C+, CD3+CD56+NKG2C- and CD3+CD56-NKG2C+) from about 8 donors had their TCR beta-chain repertoires profiled. Among the eight sequenced donors, only one was HCMV-seronegative, while the other seven were HCMV-seropositive. All eight donors whose samples were sequenced were randomly selected healthy volunteers, three of them men and five women. Illumina HiSeq 2000/2500, MiSeq or NextSeq was used to sequence libraries as 2 x 150 bp reads. The research as a whole found: In roughly 6 donors, the dominant CD3+CD56+NKG2C+ clonotypes ranked among the top 10 CD8+ clonotypes, making up roughly 1.0-8% of CD8+ T cells. Those dominant clonotypes were again the most abundant among CD3+CD56-NKG2C+ cells in a few donors, at about 28.3-60.1%. Whether the expanded NKG2C-expressing T cell clones were specific for HCMV antigens was left unclear.

The CDR3 sequence holds 17 residues, the cysteine and phenylalanine included. No DNA sequence was recorded. CDR1 and CDR2 are drawn from the germline V gene (reference sequence): DFQATT, SNEGSKA. HCMV serostatus was determined by detecting HCMV-specific IgG in serum with a commercial ELISA kit. Ficoll density gradient centrifugation was used to isolate peripheral blood mononuclear cells from blood. The reads were generated on an Illumina HiSeq 2000. The TCR beta cDNA libraries were made using 5'RACE template switching, a step that added both a universal primer site and unique molecular identifiers. Priming for cDNA synthesis came from the TCR beta constant segment, and two successive PCR amplification steps followed. Processing in the source paper ran as follows. MIGEC was used to demultiplex reads and group reads by UMI, and MiTCR was used to assemble and quantify clonotypes. To remove erroneous sequences, TCR cDNA sequences were retained only when supported by two or more reads. The tcR package was used for downstream repertoire analysis, and clonotypes were matched across fractions by CDR3 nucleotide sequence plus V segment. VDJmatch was used to annotate antigen specificity against VDJdb, with one amino acid substitution allowed in CDR3. TCRdb reprocessed the reads into one record per CDR3 protein sequence, lacking DNA. TCRdb's processing, not the authors', yielded these V and J calls. The sample's table lists a count of about 550,000 distinct CDR3 sequences. The ten largest clonotypes hold 3% to 4.5% of the sample.

The clonotype originates from a man aged 18 to 35 in good health. Donor details come from another sample of the same person, matched by shared clones. Recombination connected TRBV20-1 to TRBJ2-1; TCRdb outputs TRBD1, but without DNA this stays unchecked. The sample comprised blood T cells: a sorted CD56 or NKG2C T cell subset, CD4+ or CD8+ T cells, or bulk PBMC T cells (not recorded which). This receptor has the CDR3 CSARDDGSGQGYNEQFF.